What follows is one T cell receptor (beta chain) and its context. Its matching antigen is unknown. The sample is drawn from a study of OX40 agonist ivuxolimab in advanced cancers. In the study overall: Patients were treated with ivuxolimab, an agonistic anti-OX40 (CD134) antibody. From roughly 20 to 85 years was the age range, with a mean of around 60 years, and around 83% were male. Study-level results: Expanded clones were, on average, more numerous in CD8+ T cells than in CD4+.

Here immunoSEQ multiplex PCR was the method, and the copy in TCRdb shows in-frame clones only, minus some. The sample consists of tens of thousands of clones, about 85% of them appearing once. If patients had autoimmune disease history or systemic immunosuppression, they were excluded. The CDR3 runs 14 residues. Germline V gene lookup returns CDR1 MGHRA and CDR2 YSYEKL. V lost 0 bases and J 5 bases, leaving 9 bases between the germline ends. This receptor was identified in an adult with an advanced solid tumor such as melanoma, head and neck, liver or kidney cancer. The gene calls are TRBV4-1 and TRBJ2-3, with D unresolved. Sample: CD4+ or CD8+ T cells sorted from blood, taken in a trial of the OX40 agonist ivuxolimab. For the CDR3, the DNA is TGCGCCAGCAGCCAAGATCACGGCAGAGATACGCAGTATTTT. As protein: CASSQDHGRDTQYF.